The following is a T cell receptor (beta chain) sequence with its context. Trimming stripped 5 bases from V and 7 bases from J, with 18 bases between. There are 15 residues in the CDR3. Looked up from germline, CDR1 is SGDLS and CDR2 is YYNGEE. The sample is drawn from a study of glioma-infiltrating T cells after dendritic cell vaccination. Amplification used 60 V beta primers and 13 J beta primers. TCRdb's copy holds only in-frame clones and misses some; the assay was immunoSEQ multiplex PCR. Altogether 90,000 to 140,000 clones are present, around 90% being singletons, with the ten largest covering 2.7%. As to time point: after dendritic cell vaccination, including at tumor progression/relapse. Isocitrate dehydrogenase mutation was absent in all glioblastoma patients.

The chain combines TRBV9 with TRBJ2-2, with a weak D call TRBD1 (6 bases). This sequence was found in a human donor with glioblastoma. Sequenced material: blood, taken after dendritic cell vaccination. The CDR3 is CASRTDSLGVGELFF. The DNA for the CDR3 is TGTGCCAGCAGGACGGACAGCCTGGGGGTCGGGGAGCTGTTTTTT.